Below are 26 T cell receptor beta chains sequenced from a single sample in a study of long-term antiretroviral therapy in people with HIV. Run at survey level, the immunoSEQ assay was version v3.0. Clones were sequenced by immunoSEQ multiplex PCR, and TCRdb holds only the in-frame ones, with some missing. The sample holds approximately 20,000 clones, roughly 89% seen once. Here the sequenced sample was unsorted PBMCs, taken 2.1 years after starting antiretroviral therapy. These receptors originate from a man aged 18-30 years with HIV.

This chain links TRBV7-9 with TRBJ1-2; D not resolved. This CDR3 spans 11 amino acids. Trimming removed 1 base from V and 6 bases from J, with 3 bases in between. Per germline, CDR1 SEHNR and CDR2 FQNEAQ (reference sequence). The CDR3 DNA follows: TGTGCCAGCAGCTTAGTGGATGGCTACACCTTC. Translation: CASSLVDGYTF.

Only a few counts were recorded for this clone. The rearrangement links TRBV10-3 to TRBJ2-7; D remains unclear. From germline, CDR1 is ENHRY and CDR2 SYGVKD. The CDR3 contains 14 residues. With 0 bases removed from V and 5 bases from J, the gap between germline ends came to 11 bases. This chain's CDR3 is CAISESTGGDEQYF. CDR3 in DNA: TGTGCCATCAGTGAGTCAACGGGTGGCGACGAGCAGTACTTC.

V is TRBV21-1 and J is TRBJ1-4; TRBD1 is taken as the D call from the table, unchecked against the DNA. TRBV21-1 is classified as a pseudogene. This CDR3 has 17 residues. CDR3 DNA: TGTGCCAGCAGCACAGGATACCTATTAGTGACTAATGAAAAACTGTTTTTT. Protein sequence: CASSTGYLLVTNEKLFF.

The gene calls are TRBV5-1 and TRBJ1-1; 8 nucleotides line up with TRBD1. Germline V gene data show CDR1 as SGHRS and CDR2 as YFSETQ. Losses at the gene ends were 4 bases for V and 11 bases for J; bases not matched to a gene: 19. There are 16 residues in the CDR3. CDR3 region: CASSIKGQGGPLEAFF. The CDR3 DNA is TGCGCCAGCAGCATAAAAGGACAGGGCGGACCCCTGGAGGCTTTCTTT.

CDR3 protein: CASSDPDATNEKLFF. As DNA, the CDR3 is TGTGCCAGCAGCGACCCTGATGCAACTAATGAAAAACTGTTTTTT. The chain uses TRBV7-9 and TRBJ1-4, with D unresolved. Germline V gene lookup returns CDR1 SEHNR and CDR2 FQNEAQ (reference sequence). This CDR3 comprises 15 residues. V lost 5 bases to trimming and J lost 0 bases, with 10 bases between them. Looking up the rest from reference TRBV7-9 and TRBJ1-4 gives the full variable domain: DTGVSQNPRHKITKRGQNVTFRCDPISEHNRLYWYRQTLGQGPEFLTYFQNEAQLEKSRLLSDRFSAERPKGSFSTLEIQRTEQGDSAMYLCASSDPDATNEKLFFGSGTQLSVL.

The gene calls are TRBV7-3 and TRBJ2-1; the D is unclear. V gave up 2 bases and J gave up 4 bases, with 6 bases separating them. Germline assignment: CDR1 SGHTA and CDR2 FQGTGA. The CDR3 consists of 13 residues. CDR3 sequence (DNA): TGTGCCAGCAGCTTAGAGCGTTACAATGAGCAGTTCTTC. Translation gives CASSLERYNEQFF.

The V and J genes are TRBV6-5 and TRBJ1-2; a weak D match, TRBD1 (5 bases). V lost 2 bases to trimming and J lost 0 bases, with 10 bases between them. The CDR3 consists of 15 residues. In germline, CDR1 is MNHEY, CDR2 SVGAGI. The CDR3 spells CASSYGGTANYGYTF. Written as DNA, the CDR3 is TGTGCCAGCAGTTACGGGGGGACTGCTAACTATGGCTACACCTTC.

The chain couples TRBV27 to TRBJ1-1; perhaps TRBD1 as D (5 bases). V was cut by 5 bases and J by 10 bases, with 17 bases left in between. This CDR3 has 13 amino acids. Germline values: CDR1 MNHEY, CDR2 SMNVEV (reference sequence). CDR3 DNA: TGTGCCAGCAGTGCCGCCGGGGCTATGGGAGCTTTCTTT. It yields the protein CASSAAGAMGAFF.

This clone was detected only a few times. CDR3 amino acids: CASSATVDTEAFF. The CDR3 bases are TGTGCCAGCAGCGCGACGGTCGACACTGAAGCTTTCTTT. The V call is TRBV9, the J call TRBJ1-1; D not certain. From germline, CDR1 is SGDLS and CDR2 YYNGEE. The CDR3 is 13 amino acids. The germline V and J ends were trimmed by 3 bases and 3 bases, with 9 bases remaining between them.

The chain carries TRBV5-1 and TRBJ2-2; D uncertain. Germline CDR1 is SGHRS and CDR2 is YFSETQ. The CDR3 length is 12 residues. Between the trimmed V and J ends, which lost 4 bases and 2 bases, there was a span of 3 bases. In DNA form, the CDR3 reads TGCGCCAGCAGCCTTAACACCGGGGAGCTGTTTTTT. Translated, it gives CASSLNTGELFF.

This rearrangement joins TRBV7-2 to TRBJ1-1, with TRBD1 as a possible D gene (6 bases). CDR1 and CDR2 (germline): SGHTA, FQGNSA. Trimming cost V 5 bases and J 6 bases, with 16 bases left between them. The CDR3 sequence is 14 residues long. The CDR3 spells CASSQSGGRAEAFF. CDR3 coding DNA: TGTGCCAGCAGCCAGAGCGGGGGGCGGGCTGAAGCTTTCTTT.

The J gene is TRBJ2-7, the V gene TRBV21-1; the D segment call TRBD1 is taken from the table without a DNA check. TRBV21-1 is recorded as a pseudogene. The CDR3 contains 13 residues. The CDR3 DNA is TGTGCCAGCAGCAAAGAACCCCAGGCAGGGCAGTACTTC. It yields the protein CASSKEPQAGQYF.

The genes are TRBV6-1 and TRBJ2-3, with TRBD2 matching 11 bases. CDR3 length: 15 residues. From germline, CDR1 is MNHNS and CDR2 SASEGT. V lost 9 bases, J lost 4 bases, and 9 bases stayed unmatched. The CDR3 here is CASSLAGGTADTQYF. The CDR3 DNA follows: TGTGCCAGTAGCCTAGCGGGGGGTACGGCAGATACGCAGTATTTT.

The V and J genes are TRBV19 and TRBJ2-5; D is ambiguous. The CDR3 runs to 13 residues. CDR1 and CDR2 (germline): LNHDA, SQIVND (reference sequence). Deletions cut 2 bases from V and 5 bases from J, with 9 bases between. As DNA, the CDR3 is TGTGCCAGTAGTATACTGGTAGATGAGACCCAGTACTTC. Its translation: CASSILVDETQYF.

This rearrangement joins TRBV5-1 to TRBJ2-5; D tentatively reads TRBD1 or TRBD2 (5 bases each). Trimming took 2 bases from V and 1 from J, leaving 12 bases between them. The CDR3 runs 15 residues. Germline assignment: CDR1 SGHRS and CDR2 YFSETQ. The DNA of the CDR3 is TGCGCCAGCAGCTTTGGGACCGCTTTCCAAGAGACCCAGTACTTC. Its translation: CASSFGTAFQETQYF.

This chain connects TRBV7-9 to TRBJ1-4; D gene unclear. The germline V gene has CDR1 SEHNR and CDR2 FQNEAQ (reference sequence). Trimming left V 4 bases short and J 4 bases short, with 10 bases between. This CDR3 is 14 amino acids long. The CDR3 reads CASSSANLNEKLFF. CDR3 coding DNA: TGTGCCAGCAGCTCCGCGAACCTTAATGAAAAACTGTTTTTT.

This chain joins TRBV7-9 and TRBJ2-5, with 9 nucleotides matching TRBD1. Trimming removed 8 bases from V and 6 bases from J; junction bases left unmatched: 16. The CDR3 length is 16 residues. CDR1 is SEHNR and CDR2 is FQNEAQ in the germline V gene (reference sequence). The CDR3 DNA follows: TGTGCCAGCTCGGGGGGCCCAGGGACAGGGCAGAAGACCCAGTACTTC. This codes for CASSGGPGTGQKTQYF. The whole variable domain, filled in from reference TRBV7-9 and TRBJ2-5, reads DTGVSQNPRHKITKRGQNVTFRCDPISEHNRLYWYRQTLGQGPEFLTYFQNEAQLEKSRLLSDRFSAERPKGSFSTLEIQRTEQGDSAMYLCASSGGPGTGQKTQYFGPGTRLLVL.

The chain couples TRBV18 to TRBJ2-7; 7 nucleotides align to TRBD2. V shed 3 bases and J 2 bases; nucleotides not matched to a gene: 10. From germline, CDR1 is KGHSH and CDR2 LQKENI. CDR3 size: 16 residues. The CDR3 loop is CASSPRSSGPPYEQYF. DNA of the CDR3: TGTGCCAGCTCACCGCGCTCTAGCGGCCCCCCCTACGAGCAGTACTTC.

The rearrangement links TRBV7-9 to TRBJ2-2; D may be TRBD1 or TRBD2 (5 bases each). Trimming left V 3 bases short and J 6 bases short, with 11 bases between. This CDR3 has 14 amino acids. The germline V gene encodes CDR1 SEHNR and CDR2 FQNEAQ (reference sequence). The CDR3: CASSLRQRSGELFF. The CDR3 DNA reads TGTGCCAGCAGCTTGAGACAGCGGTCCGGGGAGCTGTTTTTT.

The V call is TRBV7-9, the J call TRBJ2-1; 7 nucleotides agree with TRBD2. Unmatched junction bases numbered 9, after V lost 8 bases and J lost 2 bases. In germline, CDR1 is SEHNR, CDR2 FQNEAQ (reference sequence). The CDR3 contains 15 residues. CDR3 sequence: CASFLREGTYNEQFF. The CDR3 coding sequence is TGTGCCAGCTTCTTGAGGGAGGGGACCTACAATGAGCAGTTCTTC.

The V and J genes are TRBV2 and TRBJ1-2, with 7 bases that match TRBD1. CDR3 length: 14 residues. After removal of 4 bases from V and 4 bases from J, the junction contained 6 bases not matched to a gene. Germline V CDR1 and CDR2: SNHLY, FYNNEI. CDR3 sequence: CASSGPRTGYGYTF. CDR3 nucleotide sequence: TGTGCCAGCAGTGGTCCCCGGACAGGCTATGGCTACACCTTC.

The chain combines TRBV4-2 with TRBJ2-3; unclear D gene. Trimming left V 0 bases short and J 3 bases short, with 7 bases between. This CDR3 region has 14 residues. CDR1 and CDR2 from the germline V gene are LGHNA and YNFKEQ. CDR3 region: CASSQEEWTDTQYF. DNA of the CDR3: TGTGCCAGCAGCCAAGAAGAGTGGACAGATACGCAGTATTTT.

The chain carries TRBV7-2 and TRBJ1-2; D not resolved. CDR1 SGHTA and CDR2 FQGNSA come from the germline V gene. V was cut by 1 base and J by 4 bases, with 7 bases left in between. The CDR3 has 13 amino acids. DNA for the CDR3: TGTGCCAGCAGCTTAGGACCGGGCTATGGCTACACCTTC. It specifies CASSLGPGYGYTF.

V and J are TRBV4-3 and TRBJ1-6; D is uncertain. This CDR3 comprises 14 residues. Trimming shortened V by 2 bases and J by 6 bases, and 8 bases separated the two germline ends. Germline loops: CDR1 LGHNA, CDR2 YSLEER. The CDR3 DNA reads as TGCGCCAGCAGCCAAAGCCTGGGTAATTCACCCCTCCACTTT. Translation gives CASSQSLGNSPLHF.

CDR3 in amino acids: CASSPTDPRAGANVLTF. The DNA for the CDR3 is TGTGCCAGCAGCCCAACGGATCCTAGAGCTGGGGCCAACGTCCTGACTTTC. The chain uses TRBV4-2 and TRBJ2-6; no clear D gene. Germline V gene sequence: CDR1 LGHNA, CDR2 YNFKEQ. The V end lost 4 bases, the J end lost 2 bases, and 15 bases lay between the germline ends. The CDR3 length is 17 residues.

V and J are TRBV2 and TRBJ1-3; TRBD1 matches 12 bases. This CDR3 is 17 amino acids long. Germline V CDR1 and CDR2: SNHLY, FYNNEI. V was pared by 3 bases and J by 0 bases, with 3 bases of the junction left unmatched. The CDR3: CASSDGTGGLSGNTIYF. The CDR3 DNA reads TGTGCCAGCAGTGACGGGACAGGGGGCCTCTCTGGAAACACCATATATTTT. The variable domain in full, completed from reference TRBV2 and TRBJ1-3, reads EPEVTQTPSHQVTQMGQEVILRCVPISNHLYFYWYRQILGQKVEFLVSFYNNEISEKSEIFDDQFSVERPDGSNFTLKIRSTKLEDSAMYFCASSDGTGGLSGNTIYFGEGSWLTVV.